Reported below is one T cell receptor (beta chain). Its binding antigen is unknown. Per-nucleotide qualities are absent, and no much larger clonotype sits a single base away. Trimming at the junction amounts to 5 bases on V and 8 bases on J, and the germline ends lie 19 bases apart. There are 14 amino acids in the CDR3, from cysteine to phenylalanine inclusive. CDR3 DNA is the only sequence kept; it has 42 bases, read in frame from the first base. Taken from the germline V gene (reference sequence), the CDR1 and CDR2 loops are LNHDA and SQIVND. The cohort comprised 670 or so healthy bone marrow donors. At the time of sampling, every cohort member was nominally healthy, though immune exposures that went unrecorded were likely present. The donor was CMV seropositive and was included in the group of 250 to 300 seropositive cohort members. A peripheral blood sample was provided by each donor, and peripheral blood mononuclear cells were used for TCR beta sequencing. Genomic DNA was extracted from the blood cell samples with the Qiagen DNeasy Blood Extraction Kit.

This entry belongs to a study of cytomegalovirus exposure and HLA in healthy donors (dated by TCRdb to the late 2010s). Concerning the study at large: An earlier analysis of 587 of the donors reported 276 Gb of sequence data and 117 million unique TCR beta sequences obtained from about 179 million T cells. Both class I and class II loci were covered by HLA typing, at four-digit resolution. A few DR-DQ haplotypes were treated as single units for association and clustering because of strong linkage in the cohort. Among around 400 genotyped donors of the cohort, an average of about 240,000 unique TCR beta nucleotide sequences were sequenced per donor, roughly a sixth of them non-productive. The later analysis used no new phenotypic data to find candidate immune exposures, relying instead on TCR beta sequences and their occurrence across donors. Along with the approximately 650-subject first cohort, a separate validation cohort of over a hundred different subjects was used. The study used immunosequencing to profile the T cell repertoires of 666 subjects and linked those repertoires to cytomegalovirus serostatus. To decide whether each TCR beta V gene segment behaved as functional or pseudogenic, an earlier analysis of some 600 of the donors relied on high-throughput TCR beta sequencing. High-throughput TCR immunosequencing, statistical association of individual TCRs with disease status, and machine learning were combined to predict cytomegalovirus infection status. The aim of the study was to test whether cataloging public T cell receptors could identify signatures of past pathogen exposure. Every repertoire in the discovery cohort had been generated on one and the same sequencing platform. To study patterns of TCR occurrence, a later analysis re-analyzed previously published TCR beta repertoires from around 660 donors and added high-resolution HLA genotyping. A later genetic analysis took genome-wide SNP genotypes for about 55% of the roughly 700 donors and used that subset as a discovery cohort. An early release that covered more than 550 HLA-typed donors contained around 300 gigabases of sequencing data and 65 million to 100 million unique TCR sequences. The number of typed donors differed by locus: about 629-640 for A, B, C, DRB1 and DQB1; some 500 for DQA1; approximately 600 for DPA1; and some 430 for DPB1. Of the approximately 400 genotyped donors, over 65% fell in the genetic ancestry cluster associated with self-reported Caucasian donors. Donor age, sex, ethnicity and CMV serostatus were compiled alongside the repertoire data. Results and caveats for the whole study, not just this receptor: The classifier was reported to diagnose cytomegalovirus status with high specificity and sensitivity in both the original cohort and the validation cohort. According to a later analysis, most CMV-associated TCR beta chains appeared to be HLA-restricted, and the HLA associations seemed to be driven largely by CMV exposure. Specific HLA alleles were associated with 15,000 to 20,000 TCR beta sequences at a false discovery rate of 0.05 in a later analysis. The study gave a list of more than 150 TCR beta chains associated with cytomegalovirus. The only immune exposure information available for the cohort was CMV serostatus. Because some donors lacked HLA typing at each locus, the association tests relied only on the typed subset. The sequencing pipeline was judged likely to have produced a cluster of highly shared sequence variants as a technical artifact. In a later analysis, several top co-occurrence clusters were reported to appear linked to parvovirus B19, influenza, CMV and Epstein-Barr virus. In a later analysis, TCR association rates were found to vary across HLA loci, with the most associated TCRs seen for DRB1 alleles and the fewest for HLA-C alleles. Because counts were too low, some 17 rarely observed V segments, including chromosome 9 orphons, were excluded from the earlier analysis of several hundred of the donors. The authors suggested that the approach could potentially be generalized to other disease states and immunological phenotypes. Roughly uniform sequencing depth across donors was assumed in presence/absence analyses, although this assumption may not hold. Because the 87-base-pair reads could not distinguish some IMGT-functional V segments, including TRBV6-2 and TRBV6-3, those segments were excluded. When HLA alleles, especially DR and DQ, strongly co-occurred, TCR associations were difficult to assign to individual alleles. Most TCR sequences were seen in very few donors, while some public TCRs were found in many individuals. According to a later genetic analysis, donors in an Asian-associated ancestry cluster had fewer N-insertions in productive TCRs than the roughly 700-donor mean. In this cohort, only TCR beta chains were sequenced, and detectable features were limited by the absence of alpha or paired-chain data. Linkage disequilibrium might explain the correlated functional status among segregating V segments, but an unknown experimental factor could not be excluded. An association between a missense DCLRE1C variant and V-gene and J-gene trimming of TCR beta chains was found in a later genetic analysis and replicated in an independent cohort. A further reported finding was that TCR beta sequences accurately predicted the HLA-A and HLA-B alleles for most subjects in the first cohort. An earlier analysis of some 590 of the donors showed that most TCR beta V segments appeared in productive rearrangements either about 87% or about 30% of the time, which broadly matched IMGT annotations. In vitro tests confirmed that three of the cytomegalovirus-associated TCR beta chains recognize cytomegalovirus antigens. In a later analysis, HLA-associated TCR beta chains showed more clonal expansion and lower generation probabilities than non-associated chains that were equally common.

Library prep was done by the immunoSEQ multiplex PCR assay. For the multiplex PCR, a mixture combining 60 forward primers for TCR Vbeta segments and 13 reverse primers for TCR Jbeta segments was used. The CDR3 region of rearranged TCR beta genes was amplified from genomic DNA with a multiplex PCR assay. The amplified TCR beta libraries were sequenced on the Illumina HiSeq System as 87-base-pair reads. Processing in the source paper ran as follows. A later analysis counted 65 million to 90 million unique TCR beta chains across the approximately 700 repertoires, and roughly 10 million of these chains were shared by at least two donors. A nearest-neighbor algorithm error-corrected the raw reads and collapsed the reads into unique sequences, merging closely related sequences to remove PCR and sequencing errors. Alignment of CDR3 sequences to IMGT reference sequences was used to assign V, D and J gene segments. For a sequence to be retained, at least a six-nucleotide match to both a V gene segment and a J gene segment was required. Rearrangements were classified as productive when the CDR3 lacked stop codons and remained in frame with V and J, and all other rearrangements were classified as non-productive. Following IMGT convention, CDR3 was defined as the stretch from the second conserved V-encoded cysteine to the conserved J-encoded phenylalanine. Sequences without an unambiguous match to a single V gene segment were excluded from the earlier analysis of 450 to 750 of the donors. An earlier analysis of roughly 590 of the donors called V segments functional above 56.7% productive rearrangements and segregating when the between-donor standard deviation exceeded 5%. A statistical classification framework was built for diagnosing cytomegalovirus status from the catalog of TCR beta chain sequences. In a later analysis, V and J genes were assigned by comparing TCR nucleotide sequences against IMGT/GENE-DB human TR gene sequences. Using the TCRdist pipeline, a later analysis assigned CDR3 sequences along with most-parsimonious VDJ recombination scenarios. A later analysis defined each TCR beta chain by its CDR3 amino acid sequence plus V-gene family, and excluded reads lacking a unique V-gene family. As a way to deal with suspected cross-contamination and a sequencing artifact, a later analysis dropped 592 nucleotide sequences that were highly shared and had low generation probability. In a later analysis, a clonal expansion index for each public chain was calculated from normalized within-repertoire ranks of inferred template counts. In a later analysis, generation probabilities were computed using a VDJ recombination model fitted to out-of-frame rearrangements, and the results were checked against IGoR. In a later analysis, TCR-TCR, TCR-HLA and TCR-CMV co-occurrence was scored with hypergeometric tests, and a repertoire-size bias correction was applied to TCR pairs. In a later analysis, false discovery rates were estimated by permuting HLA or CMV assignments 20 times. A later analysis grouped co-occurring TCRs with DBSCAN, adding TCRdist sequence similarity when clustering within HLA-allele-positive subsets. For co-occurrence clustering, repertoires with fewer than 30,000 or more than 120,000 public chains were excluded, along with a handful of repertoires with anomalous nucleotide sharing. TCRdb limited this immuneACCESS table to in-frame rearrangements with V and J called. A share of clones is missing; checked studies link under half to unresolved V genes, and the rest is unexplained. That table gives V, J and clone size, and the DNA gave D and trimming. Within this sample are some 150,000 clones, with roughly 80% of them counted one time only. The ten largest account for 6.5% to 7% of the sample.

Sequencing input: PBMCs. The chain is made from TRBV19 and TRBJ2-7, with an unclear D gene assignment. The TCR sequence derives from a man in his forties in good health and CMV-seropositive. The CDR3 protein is CASSPSYDNFKQYF. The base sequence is TGTGCCAGTAGTCCCAGTTATGACAATTTCAAGCAGTACTTC.